Given below is one T cell receptor beta chain in context. The data were taken from a study of blood T cell repertoires in COVID-19. At the level of the study: Researchers got acute and convalescent COVID-19 samples from the United States, Italy and Spain. Nucleic acid was either cDNA or gDNA, and it came from T cells, B-cell-depleted T cells, or PBMCs.

Methods used by the authors: Reference gene primer amplification yielded estimated nucleated cell counts. Only in-frame clones appear in the TCRdb table, and some are missing; sequencing was by immunoSEQ multiplex PCR. V and J calls and clone size come straight from that table; D and trimming were deduced from the DNA. The sample has about 88,000 clones, approximately 91% seen once. Looked up from germline, CDR1 is SGHAT and CDR2 is FQNNGV. The CDR3 contains 13 residues. V was shortened by 5 bases and J by 10 bases, with 14 bases between the two germline ends. The sequence was obtained from a man in his sixties with acute or convalescent COVID-19. What was sequenced was peripheral blood. The V gene is TRBV11-2, the J gene TRBJ2-2; a possible D gene is TRBD1 (5 bases). The CDR3 DNA follows: TGTGCCAGCAGCAATCTCATACAGGAGGAGCTGTTTTTT. It is translated as CASSNLIQEELFF. Drawing the rest from reference TRBV11-2 and TRBJ2-2, the complete variable domain is EAGVAQSPRYKIIEKRQSVAFWCNPISGHATLYWYQQILGQGPKLLIQFQNNGVVDDSQLPKDRFSAERLKGVDSTLKIQPAKLEDSAVYLCASSNLIQEELFFGEGSRLTVL.